These 4 T cell receptor beta chains were all obtained from the same sample, sequenced in a study of PD-L1 blockade in urothelial cancer. Time point given: pretreatment peripheral blood. The method was immunoSEQ multiplex PCR; TCRdb's version includes in-frame clones alone and lacks a portion of them. Here the sample spans 60,000 to 75,000 clones, less than 90% being singletons. This sample comprised PBMCs, obtained around atezolizumab (anti-PD-L1) treatment. These receptors were taken from a woman between 65 and 79 years old with urothelial cancer.

The J gene is TRBJ1-6, the V gene TRBV6-6; 9 bases fit TRBD1. The germline gives CDR1 MNHNY, CDR2 SVGAGI (reference sequence). V shed 8 bases, J shed 6 bases, and the junction held 11 bases outside the gene matches. There are 16 residues in the CDR3. Here the CDR3 reads CASSRSGTGSNSPLHF. The CDR3 DNA is TGTGCCAGCTCTCGCTCGGGGACAGGGTCTAATTCACCCCTCCACTTT.

This rearrangement joins TRBV6-6 to TRBJ2-7; 8 nucleotides line up with TRBD1. The J segment lost 3 bases and the V segment lost 4 bases, leaving 11 bases of the junction unmatched. Germline-derived CDR1 and CDR2 are MNHNY and SVGAGI (reference sequence). This CDR3 has 16 amino acids. In DNA form, the CDR3 reads TGTGCCAGCAGTTCAATGGGGCCAGGGGGCCGCTACGAGCAGTACTTC. Residues: CASSSMGPGGRYEQYF.

The rearrangement links TRBV28 to TRBJ1-4; tentatively, D is TRBD1 (6 bases). The CDR3 extends over 16 amino acids. In germline, CDR1 is MDHEN, CDR2 SYDVKM. V shed 5 bases and J shed 8 bases, with 21 bases lying between them. The CDR3 nucleotides are TGTGCCAGCAGTACCCTCGACAGGTTAAGGGGGGAAAAACTGTTTTTT. Translation gives CASSTLDRLRGEKLFF.

CDR3 in DNA: TGTGCCAGTAGTATTTCCGCCCAGGGGGTTAATGAGCAGTTCTTC. Amino acid sequence: CASSISAQGVNEQFF. The V call is TRBV19, the J call TRBJ2-1; 7 bases align to TRBD1. J was trimmed by 7 bases and V by 3 bases; bases with no gene match: 9. The CDR3 covers 15 residues. Germline V CDR1 and CDR2: LNHDA, SQIVND (reference sequence). The full variable domain, its missing parts supplied by reference TRBV19 and TRBJ2-1, is DGGITQSPKYLFRKEGQNVTLSCEQNLNHDAMYWYRQDPGQGLRLIYYSQIVNDFQKGDIAEGYSVSREKKESFPLTVTSAQKNPTAFYLCASSISAQGVNEQFFGPGTRLTVL.